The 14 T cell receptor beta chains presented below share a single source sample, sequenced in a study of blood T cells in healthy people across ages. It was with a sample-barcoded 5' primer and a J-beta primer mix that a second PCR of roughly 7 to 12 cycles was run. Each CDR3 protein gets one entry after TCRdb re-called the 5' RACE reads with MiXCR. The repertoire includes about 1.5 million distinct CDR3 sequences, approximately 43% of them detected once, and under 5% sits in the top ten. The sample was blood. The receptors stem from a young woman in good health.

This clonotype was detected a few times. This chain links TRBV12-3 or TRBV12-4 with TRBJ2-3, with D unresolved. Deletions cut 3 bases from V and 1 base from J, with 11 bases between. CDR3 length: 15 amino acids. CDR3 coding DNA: TGTGCCAGCAGTTTCCATCCCCCGGGCACAGATACGCAGTATTTT. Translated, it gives CASSFHPPGTDTQYF.

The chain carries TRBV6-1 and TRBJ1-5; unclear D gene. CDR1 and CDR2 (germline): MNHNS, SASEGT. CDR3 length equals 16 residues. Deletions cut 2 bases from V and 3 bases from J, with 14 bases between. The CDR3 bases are TGTGCCAGCAGTGAACACGGTGGAGCACTCAATCAGCCCCAGCATTTT. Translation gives CASSEHGGALNQPQHF.

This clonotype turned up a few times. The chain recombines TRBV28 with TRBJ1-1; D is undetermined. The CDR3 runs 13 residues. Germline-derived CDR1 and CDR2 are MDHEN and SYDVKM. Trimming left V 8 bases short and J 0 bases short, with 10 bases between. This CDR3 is CASGRLMNTEAFF. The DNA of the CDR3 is TGTGCCAGCGGTCGGCTGATGAACACTGAAGCTTTCTTT.

CDR3 residues: CSAREFRNNEQFF. The CDR3 coding sequence is TGCAGTGCTAGAGAGTTCAGGAACAATGAGCAGTTCTTC. This chain uses TRBV20-1 with TRBJ2-1, with D unresolved. There are 13 residues in the CDR3. V lost 0 bases to trimming and J lost 5 bases, with 8 bases between them. CDR1 and CDR2 (germline): DFQATT, SNEGSKA (reference sequence).

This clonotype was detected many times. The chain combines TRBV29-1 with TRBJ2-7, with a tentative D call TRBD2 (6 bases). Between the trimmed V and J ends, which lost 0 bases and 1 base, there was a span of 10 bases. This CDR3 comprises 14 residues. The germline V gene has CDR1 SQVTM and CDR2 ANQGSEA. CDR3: CSVEDFGTSYEQYF. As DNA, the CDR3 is TGCAGCGTTGAAGATTTCGGGACTTCCTACGAGCAGTACTTC.

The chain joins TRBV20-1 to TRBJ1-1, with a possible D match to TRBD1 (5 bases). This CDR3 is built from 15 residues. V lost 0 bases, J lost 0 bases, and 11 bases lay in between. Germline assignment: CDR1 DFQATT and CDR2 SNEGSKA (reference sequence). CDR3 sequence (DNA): TGCAGTGCTAGAGATCACAGCAGGGTGAACACTGAAGCTTTCTTT. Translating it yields CSARDHSRVNTEAFF.

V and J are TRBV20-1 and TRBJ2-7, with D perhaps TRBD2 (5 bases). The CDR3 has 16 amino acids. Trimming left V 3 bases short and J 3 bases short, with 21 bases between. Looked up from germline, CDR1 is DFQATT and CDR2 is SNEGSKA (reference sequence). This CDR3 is CSASPIGSKSLYEQYF. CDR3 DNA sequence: TGCAGTGCTAGTCCGATTGGGAGTAAATCTCTCTACGAGCAGTACTTC.

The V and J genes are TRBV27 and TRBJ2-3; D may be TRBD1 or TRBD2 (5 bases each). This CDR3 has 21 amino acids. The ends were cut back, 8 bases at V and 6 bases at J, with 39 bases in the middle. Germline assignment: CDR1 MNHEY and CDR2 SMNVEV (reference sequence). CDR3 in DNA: TGTGCCAGCGGTCAGACTCACAGACTCCAACCGGGACGCCGCGGCCTCGATACGCAGTATTTT. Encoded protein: CASGQTHRLQPGRRGLDTQYF.

The DNA for the CDR3 is TGCAGTGGCGCCGTACAGGGATACTACGAGCAGTACTTC. Its translation: CSGAVQGYYEQYF. The gene calls are TRBV20-1 and TRBJ2-7; a possible D gene is TRBD1 (6 bases). The germline gives CDR1 DFQATT, CDR2 SNEGSKA (reference sequence). V dropped 7 bases and J dropped 3 bases, with 16 bases sitting between them. The CDR3 length is 13 residues.

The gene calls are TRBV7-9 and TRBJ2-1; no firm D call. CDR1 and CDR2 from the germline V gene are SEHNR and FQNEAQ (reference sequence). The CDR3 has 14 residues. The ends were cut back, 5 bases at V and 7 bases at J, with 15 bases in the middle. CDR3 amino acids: CASSPGSTTNEQFF. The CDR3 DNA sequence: TGTGCCAGCAGCCCTGGTAGTACCACTAATGAGCAGTTCTTC.

The CDR3 DNA reads TGTGCCAGCAGCTCCGGACTGAATGCCTACGAGCAGTACTTC. Translating gives CASSSGLNAYEQYF. The chain employs TRBV27 and TRBJ2-7; D may be TRBD2 (5 bases). Germline V gene lookup returns CDR1 MNHEY and CDR2 SMNVEV (reference sequence). Trimming took off 6 bases at V and 2 bases at J, with 14 bases between the two ends. The CDR3 runs 14 residues.

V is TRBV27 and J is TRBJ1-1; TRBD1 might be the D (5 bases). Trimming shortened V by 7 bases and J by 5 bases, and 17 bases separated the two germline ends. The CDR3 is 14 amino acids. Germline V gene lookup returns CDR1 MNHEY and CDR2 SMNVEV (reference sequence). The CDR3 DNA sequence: TGTGCCAGCACTCGGGTCCTGGGGGGGACTGAAGCTTTCTTT. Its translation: CASTRVLGGTEAFF.

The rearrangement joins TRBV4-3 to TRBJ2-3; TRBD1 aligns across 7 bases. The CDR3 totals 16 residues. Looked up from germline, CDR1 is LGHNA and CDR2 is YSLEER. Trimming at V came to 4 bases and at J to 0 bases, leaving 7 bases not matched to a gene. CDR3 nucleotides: TGCGCCAGCAGCCTGCCGGGACAGTTAAGCACAGATACGCAGTATTTT. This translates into CASSLPGQLSTDTQYF.

CDR3 in amino acids: CSVELRLALSTDTQYF. CDR3 coding DNA: TGCAGCGTTGAACTCCGACTAGCGCTAAGCACAGATACGCAGTATTTT. The chain couples TRBV29-1 to TRBJ2-3; 8 bases are shared with TRBD2. J was trimmed by 0 bases and V by 2 bases; bases with no gene match: 7. The CDR3 consists of 16 residues. Germline-derived CDR1 and CDR2 are SQVTM and ANQGSEA.